A selection of T cell receptor beta chains follows, all from one sample in a study of a mutant IDH1 vaccine in newly diagnosed glioma. These TCRs are of unknown antigen specificity. Some clones are missing from TCRdb's copy, which holds only in-frame ones; the method was immunoSEQ multiplex PCR. The repertoire includes about 56,000 clones, 75% of them detected once, and over 4.5% sits in the top ten. Specimen: PBMCs, collected from a glioma patient whose treatment included an IDH1 peptide vaccine. The receptors here all came from a man aged 45-65 years with glioma. The CDR3 runs from the conserved cysteine through the conserved F or W. The order of the fields is J gene, D gene, V gene, clone size, CDR3 DNA, CDR3 protein. A D gene is named only where the DNA matches it firmly. Clone sizes are given selectively: once, few, many, or a class where the clone is expanded.

J gene: TRBJ1-5
D gene: NA
V gene: TRBV6-1
clone size: NA
CDR3 DNA: TGTGCCAGCAGTGAACCGGCCGGGGAAGGGGGCAATCAGCCCCAGCATTTT
CDR3 protein: CASSEPAGEGGNQPQHF

J gene: TRBJ1-6
D gene: TRBD1
V gene: TRBV7-9
clone size: NA
CDR3 DNA: TGTGCCAGCAGCTTAGGGGCAGGGGGCGAAGGAGATTCACCCCTCCACTTT
CDR3 protein: CASSLGAGGEGDSPLHF

J gene: TRBJ2-7
D gene: TRBD1
V gene: TRBV10-3
clone size: once
CDR3 DNA: TGTGCCATCAGTGAGGATTCAAGACAGGGTAACTACGAGCAGTACTTC
CDR3 protein: CAISEDSRQGNYEQYF

J gene: TRBJ1-6
D gene: NA
V gene: TRBV30
clone size: NA
CDR3 DNA: TGTGCCTGGAGTGTCGGCTTTAATTCACCCCTCCACTTT
CDR3 protein: CAWSVGFNSPLHF

J gene: TRBJ1-1
D gene: TRBD1
V gene: TRBV6-5
clone size: NA
CDR3 DNA: TGTGCCAGTAAGACAGGGTTTTTGCCTGAAGCTTTCTTT
CDR3 protein: CASKTGFLPEAFF

J gene: TRBJ2-5
D gene: NA
V gene: TRBV19
clone size: NA
CDR3 DNA: TGTGCCAGTAGTATGAGGGAAGTGGAGACCCAGTACTTC
CDR3 protein: CASSMREVETQYF

J gene: TRBJ2-3
D gene: NA
V gene: TRBV5-6
clone size: NA
CDR3 DNA: TGTGCCAGCAGCTTGCCAGGGATGGGCACAGATACGCAGTATTTT
CDR3 protein: CASSLPGMGTDTQYF

J gene: TRBJ1-6
D gene: NA
V gene: TRBV6-5
clone size: NA
CDR3 DNA: TGTGCCAGCAGTCGGACAGAAAATAATTCACCCCTCCACTTT
CDR3 protein: CASSRTENNSPLHF

J gene: TRBJ2-5
D gene: NA
V gene: TRBV6-6
clone size: NA
CDR3 DNA: TGTGCCAGCAGTTACTCGAACAGGGAGGAGACCCAGTACTTC
CDR3 protein: CASSYSNREETQYF

J gene: TRBJ2-7
D gene: TRBD2
V gene: TRBV5-6
clone size: NA
CDR3 DNA: TGTGCCAGCAGCTTGCGAACTAGCGGGGGGGCAGGTTCCTTC
CDR3 protein: CASSLRTSGGAGSF

J gene: TRBJ1-1
D gene: NA
V gene: TRBV7-2
clone size: NA
CDR3 DNA: TGTGCCAGCAGCTTAGCGGCGGCTAACACTGAAGCTTTCTTT
CDR3 protein: CASSLAAANTEAFF

J gene: TRBJ1-3
D gene: NA
V gene: TRBV5-6
clone size: few
CDR3 DNA: TGTGCCAGCAGCTGGCCAGGCTCTGGAAACACCATATATTTT
CDR3 protein: CASSWPGSGNTIYF

J gene: TRBJ1-5
D gene: NA
V gene: TRBV5-8
clone size: NA
CDR3 DNA: TGTGCCAGCAGCTTACCAGAGTATGGGCCCCAGCATTTT
CDR3 protein: CASSLPEYGPQHF

J gene: TRBJ2-2
D gene: NA
V gene: TRBV14
clone size: NA
CDR3 DNA: TGTGCCAGCAGCCAAGTACGAGCGAACACCGGGGAGCTGTTTTTT
CDR3 protein: CASSQVRANTGELFF

J gene: TRBJ2-3
D gene: TRBD1
V gene: TRBV6-1
clone size: NA
CDR3 DNA: TGTGCCAGCAGTGACAGGGGGCGAACAGATACGCAGTATTTT
CDR3 protein: CASSDRGRTDTQYF

J gene: TRBJ2-7
D gene: TRBD1
V gene: TRBV5-1
clone size: NA
CDR3 DNA: TGCGCCAGCAGCTCGGCGACAGGGGTATCCTACGAGCAGTACTTC
CDR3 protein: CASSSATGVSYEQYF

J gene: TRBJ2-1
D gene: TRBD2
V gene: TRBV4-2
clone size: few
CDR3 DNA: TGTGCCAGCAGTTTAGGACTAGCGGGGGGAAATGAGCAGTTCTTC
CDR3 protein: CASSLGLAGGNEQFF

J gene: TRBJ1-5
D gene: NA
V gene: TRBV19
clone size: NA
CDR3 DNA: TGTGCCAGTACCAACGGGGGAGGCGGAAGCAATCAGCCCCAGCATTTT
CDR3 protein: CASTNGGGGSNQPQHF

J gene: TRBJ1-6
D gene: NA
V gene: TRBV2
clone size: once
CDR3 DNA: TGTGCCAGCAGTCGGGATGACTCACCCCTCCACTTT
CDR3 protein: CASSRDDSPLHF

J gene: TRBJ2-1
D gene: TRBD2
V gene: TRBV5-1
clone size: NA
CDR3 DNA: TGCGCCAGCAGCTCTCTAGCGGGGGCAGACACGGAGCAGTTCTTC
CDR3 protein: CASSSLAGADTEQFF

J gene: TRBJ2-7
D gene: TRBD2
V gene: TRBV14
clone size: few
CDR3 DNA: TGTGCCAGCAGCCAGGGTCTAGCGGGGCCCTCCTACGAGCAGTACTTC
CDR3 protein: CASSQGLAGPSYEQYF

J gene: TRBJ1-2
D gene: NA
V gene: TRBV11-3
clone size: NA
CDR3 DNA: TGTGCCAGCAGCCCCCAGGATGGAGTAGCAACCTTC
CDR3 protein: CASSPQDGVATF

J gene: TRBJ2-5
D gene: NA
V gene: TRBV4-3
clone size: NA
CDR3 DNA: TGCGCCAGCAGCCAAGATTTCAGAACCCAGCACCAAGGCGGAGAGACCCAGTACTTC
CDR3 protein: CASSQDFRTQHQGGETQYF

J gene: TRBJ2-1
D gene: NA
V gene: TRBV18
clone size: once
CDR3 DNA: TGTGCCAGCTCACAGACGACGGGGAATGAGCAGTTCTTC
CDR3 protein: CASSQTTGNEQFF

J gene: TRBJ1-1
D gene: NA
V gene: TRBV19
clone size: once
CDR3 DNA: TGTGCCAGTAGTGTTTTACAGGGAACTGAAGCTTTCTTT
CDR3 protein: CASSVLQGTEAFF

J gene: TRBJ1-2
D gene: TRBD1
V gene: TRBV28
clone size: NA
CDR3 DNA: TGTGCCAGCAGATCCCATCAGGGACAGAACTTCTATGGCTACACCTTC
CDR3 protein: CASRSHQGQNFYGYTF

J gene: TRBJ1-2
D gene: NA
V gene: TRBV5-4
clone size: NA
CDR3 DNA: TGTGCCAGCAGCTTGGTGGCGGACTATGGCTACACCTTC
CDR3 protein: CASSLVADYGYTF

J gene: TRBJ1-2
D gene: NA
V gene: TRBV7-9
clone size: few
CDR3 DNA: TGTGCCAGCAGCTTAGGGCGGAACACTAACTATGGCTACACCTTC
CDR3 protein: CASSLGRNTNYGYTF

J gene: TRBJ2-2
D gene: TRBD2
V gene: TRBV15
clone size: NA
CDR3 DNA: TGTGCCACCAGCAGAGATTACGGGGGGGGGAACGGGGAGCTGTTTTTT
CDR3 protein: CATSRDYGGGNGELFF

J gene: TRBJ1-4
D gene: NA
V gene: TRBV7-9
clone size: NA
CDR3 DNA: TGTGCCAGCAGCTTAAGTGAAAAACTGTTTTTT
CDR3 protein: CASSLSEKLFF

J gene: TRBJ2-5
D gene: NA
V gene: TRBV29-1
clone size: NA
CDR3 DNA: TGCAGCGCTGGGCCGACCCAAGAGACCCAGTACTTC
CDR3 protein: CSAGPTQETQYF

J gene: TRBJ1-5
D gene: NA
V gene: TRBV19
clone size: NA
CDR3 DNA: TGTGCCAGTGAGGTTACGGGATATAGCAATCAGCCCCAGCATTTT
CDR3 protein: CASEVTGYSNQPQHF

J gene: TRBJ1-4
D gene: NA
V gene: TRBV2
clone size: NA
CDR3 DNA: TGTGCAACCACTACAACTAATGAAAAACTGTTTTTT
CDR3 protein: CATTTTNEKLFF

J gene: TRBJ2-5
D gene: NA
V gene: TRBV2
clone size: NA
CDR3 DNA: TGTGCCAGCAGTAAAGAGGCTGGGGAGACCCAGTACTTC
CDR3 protein: CASSKEAGETQYF

J gene: TRBJ1-1
D gene: TRBD1
V gene: TRBV7-2
clone size: NA
CDR3 DNA: TGTGCCAGCAGCCGGGACAGGAACACTGAAGCTTTCTTT
CDR3 protein: CASSRDRNTEAFF

J gene: TRBJ2-2
D gene: NA
V gene: TRBV27
clone size: NA
CDR3 DNA: TGTGCCAGCAGTTTCGCGAACACCGGGGAGCTGTTTTTT
CDR3 protein: CASSFANTGELFF